These T cell receptor beta chains were read from a single sample in a study of T cells in Graves' hyperthyroidism and ophthalmopathy. TCRdb passed the multiplex PCR reads through MiXCR, listing each CDR3 protein once. The sample has about 560,000 distinct CDR3 sequences, around 17% seen once. The sample comprised blood. These TCRs come from a young woman with Graves' hyperthyroidism. Each CDR3 is given with its conserved first and last residue. D genes are given only for firm matches. Expanded clones get a size class; other rows say once, few or many, or leave the size out.

v_gene	d_gene	abundance	j_gene	CDR3aa	CDR3nt
TRBV12-3/TRBV12-4	NA	many	TRBJ1-5	CASSLGPSGYSNQPQHF	TGTGCCAGCAGCCTGGGGCCGTCTGGTTATAGCAATCAGCCCCAGCATTTT
TRBV29-1	TRBD2	few	TRBJ2-1	CSVLPGGIHYNEQFF	TGCAGCGTACTACCGGGAGGAATCCACTACAATGAGCAGTTCTTC
TRBV12-3/TRBV12-4	TRBD1	NA	TRBJ1-5	CASSGGGRSNQPQHF	TGTGCCAGCAGCGGAGGGGGCAGGAGCAATCAGCCCCAGCATTTT
TRBV20-1	NA	few	TRBJ1-4	CSAPIKDEKLFF	TGCAGTGCGCCGATTAAAGATGAAAAACTGTTTTTT
TRBV6-1	NA	few	TRBJ2-3	CASSPQPGQTQYF	TGTGCCAGCAGTCCCCAACCGGGACAAACGCAGTATTTT
TRBV3-1	TRBD1	NA	TRBJ1-3	CATRGGLSGNTIYF	TGTGCCACTCGAGGGGGCCTCTCTGGAAACACCATATATTTT
TRBV29-1	TRBD1	NA	TRBJ2-2	CSVPGPGQGYTGELFF	TGCAGCGTTCCTGGCCCGGGACAGGGCTACACCGGGGAGCTGTTTTTT
TRBV28	NA	many	TRBJ1-2	CASSLYRTDGYTF	TGTGCCAGCAGTTTATACCGGACAGATGGCTACACCTTC
TRBV19	TRBD2	NA	TRBJ2-3	CASSKLAGVGTDTQYF	TGTGCCAGTAGTAAACTAGCGGGGGTTGGAACAGATACGCAGTATTTT
TRBV12-3/TRBV12-4	NA	few	TRBJ2-1	CASSLPLRERKLGEQFF	TGTGCCAGCAGTCTCCCCCTCAGGGAGCGGAAGCTTGGTGAGCAGTTCTTC
TRBV24-1	NA	many	TRBJ2-2	CATSDLVATNTGELFF	TGTGCCACCAGTGATTTGGTGGCCACGAACACCGGGGAGCTGTTTTTT
TRBV29-1	TRBD2	few	TRBJ2-1	CSVERAAGVVYNEQFF	TGCAGCGTTGAAAGGGCAGCGGGAGTAGTTTACAATGAGCAGTTCTTC
TRBV7-3	NA	many	TRBJ2-5	CASSATGTPETQYF	TGTGCCAGCAGCGCGACCGGGACCCCCGAGACCCAGTACTTC
TRBV6-1	NA	NA	TRBJ2-3	CASMVKSTDTQYF	TGTGCCAGCATGGTCAAGAGCACAGATACGCAGTATTTT
TRBV10-3	NA	NA	TRBJ2-3	CATTGIAVRSGHTQYF	TGTGCCACCACGGGAATAGCGGTCCGGAGTGGGCATACGCAGTATTTT
TRBV5-1	NA	many	TRBJ2-1	CASKQGHYNEQFF	TGCGCCAGCAAACAGGGACACTACAATGAGCAGTTCTTC
TRBV11-3	NA	few	TRBJ1-1	CASGPRRNTEAFF	TGTGCCAGCGGTCCCAGGAGGAACACTGAAGCTTTCTTT
TRBV4-1	NA	NA	TRBJ1-1	CASRLQGWGTEAFF	TGCGCCAGCAGATTACAGGGATGGGGAACTGAAGCTTTCTTT
TRBV10-2	NA	few	TRBJ2-2	CASSELWVAGELFF	TGCGCCAGCAGTGAGTTATGGGTGGCCGGGGAGCTGTTTTTT
TRBV4-3	NA	many	TRBJ2-1	CASSHGGYNEQFF	TGCGCCAGCAGCCACGGTGGTTACAATGAGCAGTTCTTC
TRBV7-9	TRBD2	few	TRBJ2-2	CASSKAGSTGELFF	TGTGCCAGCAGCAAAGCGGGATCCACCGGGGAGCTGTTTTTT
TRBV28	TRBD2	many	TRBJ2-1	CASRLAGGRDEQFF	TGTGCCAGCAGACTAGCGGGAGGGCGAGATGAGCAGTTCTTC
TRBV10-3	NA	many	TRBJ1-4	CAISETRGANEKLFF	TGTGCCATCAGTGAGACCCGGGGCGCTAATGAAAAACTGTTTTTT
TRBV11-2	TRBD1	NA	TRBJ2-1	CASSLLRETGFITEQFF	TGTGCCAGCAGCCTACTACGTGAGACAGGGTTCATAACAGAGCAGTTCTTC
TRBV11-1	TRBD1	many	TRBJ1-1	CASRVNRGRDTEAFF	TGTGCCAGCAGGGTTAACAGGGGGCGCGACACTGAAGCTTTCTTT
TRBV12-3/TRBV12-4	TRBD1	NA	TRBJ1-4	CASRHDRGFREKLFF	TGTGCCAGCAGGCATGACAGGGGATTTCGGGAAAAACTGTTTTTT
TRBV12-3/TRBV12-4	NA	few	TRBJ2-5	CASSLGVREETQYF	TGTGCCAGCAGTTTAGGCGTCAGGGAAGAGACCCAGTACTTC
TRBV28	NA	many	TRBJ2-7	CASTQSGGFPYEQYF	TGTGCCAGCACCCAGAGTGGGGGGTTCCCCTACGAGCAGTACTTC